A single sample is the source of the 17 T cell receptor beta chains below, sequenced in a study of OX40 agonist ivuxolimab in advanced cancers. Libraries were prepared by immunoSEQ multiplex PCR; TCRdb keeps only in-frame clonotypes and omits some of them. Here the sample spans roughly 80,000 clones, 90% being singletons. Here the sequenced sample was CD4+ or CD8+ T cells sorted from blood, taken in a trial of the OX40 agonist ivuxolimab. All receptors come from an adult with an advanced solid tumor such as melanoma, head and neck, liver or kidney cancer.

The J gene is TRBJ1-3, the V gene TRBV5-3; D not resolved. TRBV5-3 is an ORF, and what it does is uncertain. Trimming left V 9 bases short and J 3 bases short, with 19 bases between. The CDR3 length is 15 residues. CDR3 amino acids: CAIPERHGIGNTIYF. CDR3 in DNA: TGTGCCATACCGGAAAGACACGGGATTGGAAACACCATATATTTT.

This clone appeared once. The chain has TRBV5-4 and TRBJ2-2, with D hard to call. The CDR3 runs 15 residues. The V gene lost 2 bases and the J gene lost 1 base, with 9 bases spanning the gap. Germline values: CDR1 SGHNT, CDR2 YYREEE (reference sequence). The CDR3 is CASSFGPLNTGELFF. CDR3 nucleotides: TGTGCCAGCAGCTTCGGGCCCTTGAACACCGGGGAGCTGTTTTTT.

The genes are TRBV7-9 and TRBJ2-7; TRBD1 matches at 8 bases. Trimming cost V 5 bases and J 5 bases; bases outside gene matches: 8. From germline, CDR1 is SEHNR and CDR2 FQNEAQ (reference sequence). The CDR3 runs to 14 residues. The CDR3 DNA follows: TGTGCCAGCAGCCGACAGGGGTTTGGGAACGAGCAGTACTTC. Its protein is CASSRQGFGNEQYF.

The J gene is TRBJ2-7, the V gene TRBV28, with no clear D. The germline V gene has CDR1 MDHEN and CDR2 SYDVKM. The CDR3 covers 12 residues. Trimming removed 6 bases from V and 2 bases from J, with 8 bases in between. CDR3 amino acids: CASSFPTYEQYF. The CDR3 DNA follows: TGTGCCAGCAGCTTTCCCACCTACGAGCAGTACTTC.

The gene calls are TRBV5-8 and TRBJ1-4, with D maybe TRBD1 (6 bases). The CDR3 contains 16 residues. V was clipped by 0 bases and J by 2 bases, with 11 bases between them. Germline values: CDR1 SGHTS, CDR2 YDEGEE. The CDR3 loop reads CASSLEGGGTNEKLFF. The CDR3 DNA is TGTGCCAGCAGCTTGGAAGGGGGGGGCACTAATGAAAAACTGTTTTTT.

As for this clone: No DNA is shown, since the ends of the CDR3 on it are uncertain; the CDR3 is the one TCRdb lists. The gene calls are TRBV6-1 and TRBJ1-5; the table assigns TRBD1, which was not confirmed against the DNA. CDR1 and CDR2 (germline): MNHNS, SASEGT. The CDR3 has 12 amino acids, counting both end residues. Here the CDR3 reads CASSVGQGAFHF.

This chain links TRBV11-2 with TRBJ2-3, with D perhaps matching TRBD1 (6 bases). Germline V lookup: CDR1 SGHAT, CDR2 FQNNGV. The CDR3 spans 14 residues. The ends were cut back, 4 bases at V and 4 bases at J, with 12 bases in the middle. CDR3 in amino acids: CASSWGPSADTQYF. The DNA for the CDR3 is TGTGCCAGCAGCTGGGGGCCCTCGGCAGATACGCAGTATTTT.

The CDR3: CASSLLAGGSYNEQFF. The CDR3, as DNA: TGTGCCAGCAGTCTCCTAGCGGGAGGGTCCTACAATGAGCAGTTCTTC. The chain links TRBV28 to TRBJ2-1; TRBD2 matches at 12 bases. The CDR3 extends over 16 amino acids. CDR1 is MDHEN, CDR2 SYDVKM, per germline. The V segment lost 5 bases and the J segment 1 base; nucleotides outside the gene matches: 3.

This chain links TRBV6-6 with TRBJ2-1; possible D gene TRBD2, 5 bases. Between the trimmed V and J ends, which lost 7 bases and 8 bases, there was a span of 18 bases. Germline loops: CDR1 MNHNY, CDR2 SVGAGI (reference sequence). CDR3 length: 14 residues. This CDR3 is CASTESWRRDEQFF. The DNA of the CDR3 is TGTGCCAGCACCGAATCGTGGAGGCGCGATGAGCAGTTCTTC.

CDR3 coding DNA: TGCGCCAGCAGGCCCGGGACAGGGTGGGAAAAACTGTTTTTT. Residues: CASRPGTGWEKLFF. This chain uses TRBV5-1 with TRBJ1-4; 9 bases agree with TRBD1. V was pared by 5 bases and J by 8 bases, with 7 bases of the junction left unmatched. The CDR3 runs 14 residues. Germline values: CDR1 SGHRS, CDR2 YFSETQ.

This chain connects TRBV7-3 to TRBJ1-5; the D gene is possibly TRBD1 (6 bases). The CDR3 runs to 15 residues. Trimming stripped 5 bases from V and 0 bases from J, with 11 bases between. Germline V CDR1 and CDR2: SGHTA, FQGTGA. CDR3 residues: CASSRDTTSNQPQHF. CDR3 DNA: TGTGCCAGCAGCCGGGACACGACTAGCAATCAGCCCCAGCATTTT. The full variable domain, with the rest looked up from reference TRBV7-3 and TRBJ1-5, is GAGVSQTPSNKVTEKGKYVELRCDPISGHTALYWYRQSLGQGPEFLIYFQGTGAADDSGLPNDRFFAVRPEGSVSTLKIQRTERGDSAVYLCASSRDTTSNQPQHFGDGTRLSIL.

The chain joins TRBV19 to TRBJ1-1; 9 bases agree with TRBD1. Germline values: CDR1 LNHDA, CDR2 SQIVND (reference sequence). The CDR3 sequence is 15 residues long. V lost 3 bases to trimming and J lost 4 bases; unmatched junction nucleotides: 6. The CDR3 nucleotides read TGTGCCAGTAGTATCGCCGGGACAGGGTTCACTGAAGCTTTCTTT. Translation gives CASSIAGTGFTEAFF.

The V gene is TRBV19, the J gene TRBJ2-5; D possibly corresponds to TRBD2 (5 bases). The CDR3 runs to 11 residues. Trimming removed 6 bases at V and 5 bases at J, with 7 bases between. CDR1 and CDR2 from the germline V gene are LNHDA and SQIVND (reference sequence). CDR3 in DNA: TGTGCCAGTAGAGGCGGGGAGACCCAGTACTTC. It yields the protein CASRGGETQYF.

V usage is TRBV5-1 and J usage is TRBJ2-3; a weak D match, TRBD1 (6 bases). Germline-derived CDR1 and CDR2 are SGHRS and YFSETQ. The V end lost 4 bases, the J end lost 1 base, and 10 bases lay between the germline ends. This CDR3 has 14 amino acids. The chain's CDR3 is CASSPGQRTDTQYF. Written as DNA, the CDR3 is TGCGCCAGCAGCCCCGGACAGCGCACAGATACGCAGTATTTT.

V is TRBV18 and J is TRBJ1-2; D possibly corresponds to TRBD1 (6 bases). The CDR3 is 13 amino acids. V was clipped by 6 bases and J by 6 bases, with 14 bases between them. Per germline, CDR1 KGHSH and CDR2 LQKENI. CDR3 amino acids: CASSPRGADGYTF. The CDR3 bases are TGTGCCAGCTCCCCTCGGGGGGCGGATGGCTACACCTTC. The variable domain in full, completed from reference TRBV18 and TRBJ1-2, reads NAGVMQNPRHLVRRRGQEARLRCSPMKGHSHVYWYRQLPEEGLKFMVYLQKENIIDESGMPKERFSAEFPKEGPSILRIQQVVRGDSAAYFCASSPRGADGYTFGSGTRLTVV.

This chain joins TRBV6-5 and TRBJ1-2; D is perhaps TRBD1 (5 bases). Deletions cut 5 bases from V and 3 bases from J, with 10 bases between. Germline assignment: CDR1 MNHEY and CDR2 SVGAGI. The CDR3 sequence is 13 residues long. CDR3 sequence: CASSQQEYYGYTF. For the CDR3, the DNA is TGTGCCAGCAGTCAACAGGAGTACTATGGCTACACCTTC.

The chain is built from TRBV7-3 and TRBJ2-5; D remains unclear. This CDR3 spans 13 amino acids. In germline, CDR1 is SGHTA, CDR2 FQGTGA. V gave up 2 bases and J gave up 5 bases, with 9 bases separating them. CDR3 in amino acids: CASSLGRQETQYF. CDR3 nucleotide sequence: TGTGCCAGCAGCTTAGGCAGGCAGGAGACCCAGTACTTC.